Listed below are T cell receptor beta chains from one sample, sequenced in a study of cytomegalovirus exposure and HLA in healthy donors. Measured with immunoSEQ multiplex PCR; TCRdb has only the in-frame clones, and not every one. The sample shows some 110,000 clones, 55% to 70% of them seen only once. The specimen sequenced was PBMCs. The origin of the receptors is a woman in her 30s in good health and CMV-seronegative. Both conserved end residues are part of each CDR3. D genes are given only for firm matches. Only part of the rows carry a size: once, few, many, or a class if the clone is expanded.

v_call,j_call,d_call,cdr3_length,clone_size,cdr3_nt,cdr3_aa
TRBV27,TRBJ2-2,-,15,-,TGTGCCAGCAGTTTGAGGCAGGGAGGCACCGGGGAGCTGTTTTTT,CASSLRQGGTGELFF
TRBV7-2,TRBJ2-7,-,13,-,TGTGCCATCAGGGGGGGGATCTCCTACGAGCAGTACTTC,CAIRGGISYEQYF
TRBV25-1,TRBJ2-7,TRBD1,15,few,TGTGCCAGCAGTGAATATGGCGGACAGGGCTACGAGCAGTACTTC,CASSEYGGQGYEQYF
TRBV5-8,TRBJ2-3,TRBD1,14,once,TGTGCCACAGGAAGGGGGACAGCCACAGATACGCAGTATTTT,CATGRGTATDTQYF
TRBV19,TRBJ2-3,-,10,-,TGTGCCACCTGCACAGATACGCAGTATTTT,CATCTDTQYF
TRBV28,TRBJ1-3,TRBD1,15,few,TGTGCCAGCGACGGCGGACAGGGGATTAGAAACACCATATATTTT,CASDGGQGIRNTIYF
TRBV7-6,TRBJ2-7,-,14,-,TGTGCCAGCAGCTTAGATCTGAGATCCTACGAGCAGTACTTC,CASSLDLRSYEQYF
TRBV19,TRBJ2-5,TRBD1,14,-,TGTGCCAGTAGTATCTCGGCAGGGGGAGAGACCCAGTACTTC,CASSISAGGETQYF
TRBV9,TRBJ2-1,TRBD2,16,-,TGTGCCAGCAGCGAGTTGCCCAGCGGGACTTACAATGAGCAGTTCTTC,CASSELPSGTYNEQFF
TRBV5-1,TRBJ1-4,TRBD1,15,-,TGCGCCAGCAGCGTAGCAGGGGGTACTAATGAAAAACTGTTTTTT,CASSVAGGTNEKLFF
TRBV28,TRBJ1-2,-,11,-,TGTGCCAGCAGTCTTAACTATGGCTACACCTTC,CASSLNYGYTF
TRBV5-4,TRBJ2-3,TRBD2,17,-,TGTGCCAGCAGCCGAGGACTAGCGGGAGGTAGCGCAGATACGCAGTATTTT,CASSRGLAGGSADTQYF
TRBV14,TRBJ2-5,-,14,-,TGTGCCAGCAGCCAAGGTTTATCGGGGGAGACCCAGTACTTC,CASSQGLSGETQYF
TRBV7-8,TRBJ1-1,TRBD1,14,-,TGTGCCAGCAGCTTTAAGGGGGCGAGCTCCGAAGCTTTCTTT,CASSFKGASSEAFF
TRBV5-6,TRBJ2-1,TRBD2,15,-,TGTGCCAGCAGCCCTAGGCGGACTAGCGGGACTGAGCAGTTCTTC,CASSPRRTSGTEQFF
TRBV19,TRBJ2-7,TRBD1,14,-,TGTGCCAGTAAGCCGACAGGGACAGGGGGCGAGCAGTACTTC,CASKPTGTGGEQYF
TRBV6-4,TRBJ2-1,-,13,many,TGTGCCAGCAGTCCGCAGGGTGAGAATGAGCAGTTCTTC,CASSPQGENEQFF
TRBV6-1,TRBJ2-5,TRBD1,14,-,TGTGCCAGCAGCCCGGACAGGGTGGGAGAGACCCAGTACTTC,CASSPDRVGETQYF
TRBV19,TRBJ2-3,TRBD2,17,-,TGTGCCAGTAGTGGATCCTCACTAGCGGGAGTCCCAGATACGCAGTATTTT,CASSGSSLAGVPDTQYF
TRBV5-1,TRBJ2-3,TRBD2,14,-,TGCGCCAGCAGCACCGGGACTAGCAGAGATACGCAGTATTTT,CASSTGTSRDTQYF
TRBV30,TRBJ2-3,-,15,-,TGTGCCTGGAGTGTACGGTCGGGAGGCACAGATACGCAGTATTTT,CAWSVRSGGTDTQYF
TRBV9,TRBJ1-1,TRBD1,13,few,TGTGCCAGCAGCCCGGGACAGGGGGTAAGAGCTTTCTTT,CASSPGQGVRAFF
TRBV28,TRBJ2-7,-,14,-,TGTGCCAGCAGTTTAGGGACTGGCGGTAGGGAGCAGTACTTC,CASSLGTGGREQYF
TRBV28,TRBJ2-7,-,13,-,TGTGCCAGCAGTTTAGACGGACTCTACGAGCAGTACTTC,CASSLDGLYEQYF
TRBV2,TRBJ2-7,TRBD1,12,-,TGTGCCAGCAGCCGGGACAGCGGCGAGCAGTACTTC,CASSRDSGEQYF
TRBV28,TRBJ2-1,-,15,-,TGTGCCAGCAGTTTGGGCTACCCCTCAGGCGATGAGCAGTTCTTC,CASSLGYPSGDEQFF
TRBV7-2,TRBJ2-1,-,18,-,TGTGCCAGCAGCTTAACTAGTAATAGCGCCTCGTCCTACAATGAGCAGTTCTTC,CASSLTSNSASSYNEQFF
TRBV5-6,TRBJ2-7,TRBD1,14,-,TGTGCCAGCAGCTCCTGGACAGGGGGCAACGAGCAGTACTTC,CASSSWTGGNEQYF
TRBV5-1,TRBJ2-1,TRBD2,16,-,TGCGCCAGCAGCTACCGACTACTAGCGGATAAGAGTGAGCAGTTCTTC,CASSYRLLADKSEQFF
TRBV19,TRBJ1-5,-,12,few,TGTGCCAGCCGACAGGCAAATCAGCCCCAGCATTTT,CASRQANQPQHF
TRBV4-1,TRBJ1-3,-,18,-,TGCGCCAGCAGCTACGATCCTGGTAGTGCCGTCTCTGGAAACACCATATATTTT,CASSYDPGSAVSGNTIYF
TRBV25-1,TRBJ2-7,-,13,-,TGTGCCAGCACGGTGGACAGCTCCTACGAGCAGTACTTC,CASTVDSSYEQYF
TRBV9,TRBJ2-7,TRBD2,15,-,TGTGCCAGCAGCGTAGCGGGACTAGGTGTAGACGAGCAGTACTTC,CASSVAGLGVDEQYF
TRBV2,TRBJ1-1,TRBD1,13,once,TGTGCCAGTACTAGACAGGGGAACACTGAAGCTTTCTTT,CASTRQGNTEAFF
TRBV28,TRBJ1-2,-,12,-,TGTGCCAGCGCGTGGGGGCTATATGGCTACACCTTC,CASAWGLYGYTF
TRBV5-1,TRBJ2-5,-,15,few,TGCGCCAGCAGCTTCCAACTGGGGCGACAAGAGACCCAGTACTTC,CASSFQLGRQETQYF
TRBV28,TRBJ2-7,TRBD1,13,-,TGTGCCAGCAGCCGGACAGGGTCGTACGAGCAGTACTTC,CASSRTGSYEQYF
TRBV30,TRBJ2-1,TRBD2,16,-,TGTGCCTGGAGTAAAGGACTAGCGAGCTCCTACAATGAGCAGTTCTTC,CAWSKGLASSYNEQFF
TRBV19,TRBJ2-1,-,13,-,TGTGCCAGTAGTCAGGACTCCCACAATGAGCAGTTCTTC,CASSQDSHNEQFF
TRBV5-1,TRBJ2-6,-,16,-,TGCGCCAGCAGCTTGGGGGGGGGCGCTGGGGCCAACGTCCTGACTTTC,CASSLGGGAGANVLTF
TRBV6-4,TRBJ2-1,-,15,-,TGTGCCAGCAGTTTACAGGGAAGCTCCTACAATGAGCAGTTCTTC,CASSLQGSSYNEQFF
TRBV9,TRBJ2-7,TRBD2,17,few,TGTGCCAGCAGCGCGGGGACTAGCGGGTTCCCATCCAGCGAGCAGTACTTC,CASSAGTSGFPSSEQYF
TRBV9,TRBJ2-7,-,14,-,TGTGCCAGCAGTTACAGCAGTACCAACTACGAGCAGTACTTC,CASSYSSTNYEQYF
TRBV28,TRBJ2-5,-,15,-,TGTGCCAGCAGCAGACTAACGTCAACGGGAGAGACCCAGTACTTC,CASSRLTSTGETQYF
TRBV28,TRBJ2-7,TRBD2,14,-,TGTGCCAGCAGGTTAGCGGGGGTCTCCTACGAGCAGTACTTC,CASRLAGVSYEQYF
TRBV11-3,TRBJ2-7,-,13,-,TGTGCCAGCAGCCGACAGGTCGACTACGAGCAGTACTTC,CASSRQVDYEQYF
TRBV5-1,TRBJ1-5,-,13,-,TGCGCCAGCAGCTTGTATAGCAATCAGCCCCAGCATTTT,CASSLYSNQPQHF
TRBV28,TRBJ1-2,TRBD1,16,-,TGTGCCAGCAGTCCGCCGCCCGGGACAGGGATCTTTGGCTACACCTTC,CASSPPPGTGIFGYTF
TRBV6-5,TRBJ2-3,TRBD1,15,-,TGTGCCAGCAGGTCCCCGGGACAGGGAAGGGAGACGCAGTATTTT,CASRSPGQGRETQYF
TRBV28,TRBJ2-7,TRBD2,19,-,TGTGCCAGCAGTTTAGGAGTGAGTCTAGCGGGCCCAGACTCCTACGAGCAGTACTTC,CASSLGVSLAGPDSYEQYF
TRBV2,TRBJ1-1,TRBD1,13,-,TGTGCCAGCAGGGACAGGGGTGGAACTGAAGCTTTCTTT,CASRDRGGTEAFF
TRBV7-3,TRBJ2-2,TRBD1,16,-,TGTGCCAGCAGCCCCCGGGACAGGGGGACCACCGGGGAGCTGTTTTTT,CASSPRDRGTTGELFF